These 23 T cell receptor beta chains share one sample of origin, sequenced in a study of human T cells and chemical hapten exposure. TCRdb fed the RACE reads into MiXCR, producing one record per CDR3 protein. The table lists roughly 380,000 distinct CDR3 sequences, more than 5% of them singletons. Indicated time point: patch test 2, 6 weeks after DPC sensitization. The treatment: therapeutic diphenylcyclopropenone sensitization with weekly scalp DPC. The input for sequencing was whole blood, taken in connection with sensitization to the hapten diphenylcyclopropenone (DPC). Every receptor here comes from a young woman with alopecia areata. Some clones in this sample may be carry-over from other donors' samples.

This clonotype has more than one count but fewer than ten. This chain links TRBV6-5 with TRBJ1-4; the D is unclear. Trimming removed 1 base at V and 2 bases at J, with 17 bases between. Germline lookup yields CDR1 MNHEY and CDR2 SVGAGI. CDR3 size: 18 residues. CDR3 coding DNA: TGTGCCAGCAGTTACTATTGGGAGAAGGGTCTCACTAATGAAAAACTGTTTTTT. The encoded protein is CASSYYWEKGLTNEKLFF.

The sample holds many counts of this clonotype. V gene TRBV6-1 combines with J gene TRBJ1-1; D perhaps matches TRBD1 (5 bases). Germline loops: CDR1 MNHNS, CDR2 SASEGT. V lost 2 bases, J lost 6 bases, and 19 bases lay in between. CDR3 length: 16 amino acids. CDR3 in DNA: TGTGCCAGCAGTGAACGAGGGGCCACAAAGCGCGCTGAAGCTTTCTTT. Translation: CASSERGATKRAEAFF.

This clonotype was observed many times. The chain joins TRBV7-3 to TRBJ2-4; the match to TRBD2 covers 9 bases. CDR1 SGHTA and CDR2 FQGTGA come from the germline V gene. The CDR3 consists of 15 residues. V lost 0 bases, J lost 8 bases, and 5 bases stayed unmatched. Here the CDR3 DNA reads TGTGCCAGCAGCTTAACAGCGGGGGGCAGTGACATTCAGTACTTC. It is translated as CASSLTAGGSDIQYF. The whole variable domain, filled in from reference TRBV7-3 and TRBJ2-4, reads GAGVSQTPSNKVTEKGKYVELRCDPISGHTALYWYRQSLGQGPEFLIYFQGTGAADDSGLPNDRFFAVRPEGSVSTLKIQRTERGDSAVYLCASSLTAGGSDIQYFGAGTRLSVL.

This clonotype has ten or more counts. The J gene is TRBJ1-5, the V gene TRBV7-2; D uncertain. V gave up 5 bases and J gave up 8 bases, with 16 bases separating them. There are 14 residues in the CDR3. CDR1 is SGHTA and CDR2 is FQGNSA in the germline V gene. CDR3 bases: TGTGCCAGCAGCAGTTTCCCGCAAGGAGAGCCCCAGCATTTT. The encoded protein is CASSSFPQGEPQHF.

In DNA form, the CDR3 reads TGCGCCAGCAGCCTAGGGACGGGTTCCTCAACTAATGAAAAACTGTTTTTT. Amino acids: CASSLGTGSSTNEKLFF. The rearrangement joins TRBV5-1 to TRBJ1-4; tentatively, D is TRBD1 (5 bases). V was cut by 4 bases and J by 0 bases, with 16 bases left in between. This CDR3 contains 17 residues. Germline CDR1 and CDR2: SGHRS and YFSETQ.

This chain uses TRBV29-1 with TRBJ1-1; D is unresolved. The CDR3 consists of 11 residues. Per the germline V gene, CDR1 is SQVTM and CDR2 is ANQGSEA. Trimming cost V 4 bases and J 5 bases, with 8 bases left between them. The CDR3 region has the DNA TGCAGCGTTGCCGAGTGGACTGAAGCTTTCTTT. This translates into CSVAEWTEAFF.

This clonotype was observed at least ten times. The J gene is TRBJ2-3, the V gene TRBV10-3; D is possibly TRBD1 (5 bases). V was pared by 10 bases and J by 6 bases, with 17 bases between. The germline CDR1 and CDR2 sequences are ENHRY and SYGVKD. CDR3 size: 13 residues. In DNA, the CDR3 is TGTGCCACTTGGCCGTTTGGGGCCGATACGCAGTATTTT. Translation: CATWPFGADTQYF.

The chain has TRBV18 and TRBJ2-1; D ambiguous. CDR1 is KGHSH, CDR2 LQKENI, per germline. The V end was cut by 1 base, the J end by 10 bases, with 17 bases between. The CDR3 covers 15 residues. CDR3 region: CASSPLPSGHGEQFF. CDR3 DNA sequence: TGTGCCAGCTCACCACTCCCTAGTGGGCATGGGGAGCAGTTCTTC. The entire variable domain, with the rest obtained from reference TRBV18 and TRBJ2-1, is as follows: NAGVMQNPRHLVRRRGQEARLRCSPMKGHSHVYWYRQLPEEGLKFMVYLQKENIIDESGMPKERFSAEFPKEGPSILRIQQVVRGDSAAYFCASSPLPSGHGEQFFGPGTRLTVL.

The genes are TRBV4-2 and TRBJ1-6; D is uncertain. The ends were cut back, 3 bases at V and 8 bases at J, with 17 bases in the middle. The CDR3 spans 16 residues. The germline gives CDR1 LGHNA, CDR2 YNFKEQ. The CDR3 reads CASSHTVVTRDSPLHF. CDR3 bases: TGTGCCAGCAGCCACACCGTCGTAACCCGAGATTCACCCCTCCACTTT.

The chain uses TRBV29-1 and TRBJ2-3; possibly TRBD1 or TRBD2 for D (5 bases each). Trimming removed 3 bases from V and 1 base from J, with 11 bases in between. CDR1 is SQVTM, CDR2 ANQGSEA, per germline. The CDR3 runs 14 residues. Here the CDR3 reads CSVDQGAGTDTQYF. CDR3 nucleotide sequence: TGCAGCGTTGATCAGGGAGCCGGCACAGATACGCAGTATTTT.

This clonotype came up many times. This chain links TRBV20-1 with TRBJ2-2; perhaps TRBD2 as D (5 bases). V lost 1 base to trimming and J lost 6 bases, with 18 bases between them. This CDR3 is 16 amino acids long. Per germline, CDR1 DFQATT and CDR2 SNEGSKA (reference sequence). Written as DNA, the CDR3 is TGCAGTGCTAGAGCCACACTACCCCGGACTCCCGGGGAGCTGTTTTTT. The encoded protein is CSARATLPRTPGELFF.

Ten or more counts support this clonotype. The chain links TRBV4-3 to TRBJ1-1; a possible D gene is TRBD1 (5 bases). Trimming took off 1 base at V and 6 bases at J, with 21 bases between the two ends. Per germline, CDR1 LGHNA and CDR2 YSLEER. The CDR3 has 17 amino acids. The DNA of the CDR3 is TGCGCCAGCAGCCAAGTACCGGGGCCCCAGGAGGTGGCTGAAGCTTTCTTT. It specifies CASSQVPGPQEVAEAFF.

This clonotype was counted many times. V usage is TRBV5-1 and J usage is TRBJ2-1, with TRBD1 matching 8 bases. J was trimmed by 6 bases and V by 5 bases; bases with no gene match: 7. This CDR3 is 14 amino acids long. Germline CDR1 SGHRS, CDR2 YFSETQ. In DNA form, the CDR3 reads TGCGCCAGCAGGCTACAGGGGGATGGCAATGAGCAGTTCTTC. Translated, it gives CASRLQGDGNEQFF.

This clonotype was picked up a small number of times. The genes are TRBV15 and TRBJ1-2; tentative D call: TRBD1 (5 bases). The CDR3 covers 16 residues. V lost 0 bases and J lost 6, with 17 bases in between. Germline V lookup: CDR1 LNHNV, CDR2 YYDKDF (reference sequence). DNA of the CDR3: TGTGCCACCAGCAGAGACAGGGCGGTCCAAGTGAATGGCTACACCTTC. Translation: CATSRDRAVQVNGYTF.

This clonotype occurred many times. V and J are TRBV2 and TRBJ1-2, with TRBD1 matching over 9 bases. This CDR3 has 13 residues. Unmatched junction bases numbered 1, after V lost 1 base and J lost 7 bases. Germline V gene lookup returns CDR1 SNHLY and CDR2 FYNNEI. The CDR3 nucleotides are TGTGCCAGCAGTGAAGAGACAGGGGGTGGCTACACCTTC. It encodes CASSEETGGGYTF.

This chain joins TRBV12-3 or TRBV12-4 and TRBJ2-1; D may be TRBD2 (6 bases). Trimming removed 11 bases from V and 0 bases from J, with 14 bases in between. CDR3 length equals 14 residues. The CDR3 spells CAVLEDYSYNEQFF. CDR3 coding DNA: TGTGCCGTATTAGAGGACTACTCCTACAATGAGCAGTTCTTC.

On this clonotype: One end of the junction is discordant with germline, which a read error may explain. The rearrangement joins TRBV5-1 to TRBJ1-2; a weak D match, TRBD1 (6 bases). CDR3 size: 15 residues. CDR1 SGHRS and CDR2 YFSETQ come from the germline V gene. The CDR3 protein is CVSSLSGEGVYGYTF. The DNA of the CDR3 is TGCGTCAGCAGCTTATCAGGGGAAGGCGTGTATGGCTACACCTTC.

This clonotype was observed many times. The rearrangement joins TRBV20-1 to TRBJ2-7; D assignment may be TRBD1 or TRBD2 (6 bases each). V gave up 3 bases and J gave up 3 bases, with 18 bases separating them. The germline V gene encodes CDR1 DFQATT and CDR2 SNEGSKA (reference sequence). This CDR3 contains 15 residues. CDR3 sequence (DNA): TGCAGTGCTAGCGGGGGTAACAGGGACCTCTACGAGCAGTACTTC. Its translation: CSASGGNRDLYEQYF.

Only a few counts were recorded for this clonotype. The chain employs TRBV6-2 or TRBV6-3 and TRBJ2-3, with D unresolved. V was clipped by 6 bases and J by 5 bases, with 9 bases between them. The germline gives CDR1 MNHEY, CDR2 SVGEGT. This CDR3 comprises 12 residues. Written as DNA, the CDR3 is TGTGCCAGCAGGGAGCAGTTAGATACGCAGTATTTT. This sequence encodes CASREQLDTQYF.

This clonotype was observed at least ten times. The chain uses TRBV4-1 and TRBJ2-7; no firm D call. Germline lookup yields CDR1 MGHRA and CDR2 YSYEKL. The CDR3 extends over 12 amino acids. Trimming pared 0 bases from V and 4 bases from J, leaving 4 bases between. CDR3 DNA sequence: TGCGCCAGCAGCCAAGATGGGTACGAGCAGTACTTC. It translates to CASSQDGYEQYF.

This clonotype has ten or more counts. The CDR3 nucleotides read TGTGCCATCAGTGAGAGGGACAGCGATGGGACTGAAGCTTTCTTT. Protein sequence: CAISERDSDGTEAFF. The V call is TRBV10-3, the J call TRBJ1-1, with 7 bases matching TRBD1. J gave up 5 bases and V 2 bases, and 8 bases lay outside the gene matches. The CDR3 totals 15 residues. Per the germline V gene, CDR1 is ENHRY and CDR2 is SYGVKD.

The chain joins TRBV27 to TRBJ1-4; no clear D. Deletions cut 6 bases from V and 9 bases from J, with 20 bases between. The CDR3 is 15 amino acids. The V gene's germline CDR1 is MNHEY and CDR2 SMNVEV (reference sequence). CDR3 sequence: CASSPFEGLQQKLFF. In DNA, the CDR3 is TGTGCCAGCAGCCCCTTTGAAGGACTACAACAAAAACTGTTTTTT. The full variable domain, with the rest looked up from reference TRBV27 and TRBJ1-4, is EAQVTQNPRYLITVTGKKLTVTCSQNMNHEYMSWYRQDPGLGLRQIYYSMNVEVTDKGDVPEGYKVSRKEKRNFPLILESPSPNQTSLYFCASSPFEGLQQKLFFGSGTQLSVL.

A word on this clonotype: The junction differs from germline at one of its ends, possibly a read error. The rearrangement joins TRBV5-1 to TRBJ2-4, with 9 bases matching TRBD1. This CDR3 comprises 15 residues. Germline CDR1 SGHRS, CDR2 YFSETQ. The CDR3 nucleotides are TGCGCCAGCAGCTTGGGAGGCGTTACAGGGGGCATTCGGTACTTC. Amino acids: CASSLGGVTGGIRYF.